These T cell receptor beta chains were read from a single sample in a study of blood T cell repertoires in COVID-19. Assay used: immunoSEQ multiplex PCR; TCRdb lists only in-frame clones, some missing. The sample consists of hundreds of thousands of clones, about 89% of them appearing once. Sequencing was performed on PBMCs or T cells enriched from blood (not recorded which). These receptors originate from a man aged 40-49 years in a cohort exposed to, infected with or recovered from COVID-19 (not recorded which). The CDR3 runs from the conserved cysteine through the conserved F or W. The D gene is left open where the match is weak. Clone size is shown for a subset of rows, as once, few, many or a class of expanded clone.

CDR3 DNA	CDR3 protein	V gene	J gene	clone size	D gene
TGTGCCAGCAGCCCCGGACAGGGGGCGCGGAACTATGGCTACACCTTC	CASSPGQGARNYGYTF	TRBV3-1/TRBV3-2	TRBJ1-2	.	TRBD1
TGTGCCAGTAGTATCCATTGGACAGGGCGCCGGCAGCCCCAGCATTTT	CASSIHWTGRRQPQHF	TRBV19	TRBJ1-5	.	TRBD1
TGTGCCAGCAGATACAGGGGGTGGGGCACTGAAGCTTTCTTT	CASRYRGWGTEAFF	TRBV27	TRBJ1-1	.	TRBD1
TGTGCCATCAGTGAAGGACAGGGCAAAAACATTCAGTACTTC	CAISEGQGKNIQYF	TRBV10-3	TRBJ2-4	.	TRBD1
TGTGCCAGCAGCTTAGTTACAGTACCCGACGAGCAGTACTTC	CASSLVTVPDEQYF	TRBV11-2	TRBJ2-7	.	.
TGCGCCAGCAGCCAAGATGCGGATAACAGGTTAAGCTATGGCTACACCTTC	CASSQDADNRLSYGYTF	TRBV4-1	TRBJ1-2	.	.
TGTGCCAGCAGTTCCCCGGAGCATTTCTATGGCTACACCTTC	CASSSPEHFYGYTF	TRBV6-5	TRBJ1-2	.	.
TGCGCCAGCAGTCAATCGTCCCGGGGTAGCGGGAGAGAGGGATACGAGCAGTACTTC	CASSQSSRGSGREGYEQYF	TRBV23-1	TRBJ2-7	.	TRBD2
TGTGCCACCAGCGTAGGTGGCGGGGCAAACATTCAGTACTTC	CATSVGGGANIQYF	TRBV15	TRBJ2-4	.	.
TGTGCCAGCAGTGACAGGGGCTATGGCTACACCTTC	CASSDRGYGYTF	TRBV6-1	TRBJ1-2	.	.
TGCGCCAGCAGTGAGGGGATAGGACTAGCGGGAGTGACCCTAGGCACAGATACGCAGTATTTT	CASSEGIGLAGVTLGTDTQYF	TRBV10-2	TRBJ2-3	.	TRBD2
TGTGCCACCAGCAGACTAGGTTCCTACGAGCAGTACTTC	CATSRLGSYEQYF	TRBV15	TRBJ2-7	.	.
TGTGCCAGCAGCTCCGCCCTAGCGGAGGGAGCCAAAAACATTCAGTACTTC	CASSSALAEGAKNIQYF	TRBV7-2	TRBJ2-4	.	TRBD2
TGTGCCAGCAGCCAAAGTATAGCGGGAGCCTACGAGCAGTACTTC	CASSQSIAGAYEQYF	TRBV3-1/TRBV3-2	TRBJ2-7	once	TRBD2
TGCGCCAGCAGCCAAGAATACTTGAGATCACCCCTCCACTTT	CASSQEYLRSPLHF	TRBV4-1	TRBJ1-6	.	.
TGTGCCAGCAGCGTAGCCAGCGGGAGTTATCATGAGCAGTTCTTC	CASSVASGSYHEQFF	TRBV9	TRBJ2-1	.	TRBD2
TGTGCCAGCAGTGTCAGGACAGGGATGATGCATAACGAGCAGTACTTC	CASSVRTGMMHNEQYF	TRBV2	TRBJ2-7	.	TRBD1
TGTGCCACCAACCAACAGGGGGCATATCCGAATTCACCCCTCCACTTT	CATNQQGAYPNSPLHF	TRBV24-1	TRBJ1-6	.	TRBD1
TGTGCCAGTAGTATACACAGGAGTCCAGCTTTCTTT	CASSIHRSPAFF	TRBV19	TRBJ1-1	once	.
TGCGCCAGCAGCTTGGGGCTAGCGAGTCCTTTTTCCAATGAGCAGTTCTTC	CASSLGLASPFSNEQFF	TRBV5-1	TRBJ2-1	many	.
TGTGCCAGCTCACCTTCCGGGAATAATGAAAAACTGTTTTTT	CASSPSGNNEKLFF	TRBV18	TRBJ1-4	.	.
TGTGCCAGCAGCTTTGCGGGAAGGGGCACCGGGGAGCTGTTTTTT	CASSFAGRGTGELFF	TRBV5-4	TRBJ2-2	.	.
TGTGCCAGCAGTAACCGAGCGGGGACCCAAGAGACCCAGTACTTC	CASSNRAGTQETQYF	TRBV6-5	TRBJ2-5	.	TRBD2
TGTGCCAGCAGCCCGGACAGGGGGCGCGGTGAAAAACTGTTTTTT	CASSPDRGRGEKLFF	TRBV14	TRBJ1-4	.	TRBD1
TGTGCCAGCAGCGTCTCGACAGGGGGCTATGGCTACACCTTC	CASSVSTGGYGYTF	TRBV9	TRBJ1-2	.	TRBD1